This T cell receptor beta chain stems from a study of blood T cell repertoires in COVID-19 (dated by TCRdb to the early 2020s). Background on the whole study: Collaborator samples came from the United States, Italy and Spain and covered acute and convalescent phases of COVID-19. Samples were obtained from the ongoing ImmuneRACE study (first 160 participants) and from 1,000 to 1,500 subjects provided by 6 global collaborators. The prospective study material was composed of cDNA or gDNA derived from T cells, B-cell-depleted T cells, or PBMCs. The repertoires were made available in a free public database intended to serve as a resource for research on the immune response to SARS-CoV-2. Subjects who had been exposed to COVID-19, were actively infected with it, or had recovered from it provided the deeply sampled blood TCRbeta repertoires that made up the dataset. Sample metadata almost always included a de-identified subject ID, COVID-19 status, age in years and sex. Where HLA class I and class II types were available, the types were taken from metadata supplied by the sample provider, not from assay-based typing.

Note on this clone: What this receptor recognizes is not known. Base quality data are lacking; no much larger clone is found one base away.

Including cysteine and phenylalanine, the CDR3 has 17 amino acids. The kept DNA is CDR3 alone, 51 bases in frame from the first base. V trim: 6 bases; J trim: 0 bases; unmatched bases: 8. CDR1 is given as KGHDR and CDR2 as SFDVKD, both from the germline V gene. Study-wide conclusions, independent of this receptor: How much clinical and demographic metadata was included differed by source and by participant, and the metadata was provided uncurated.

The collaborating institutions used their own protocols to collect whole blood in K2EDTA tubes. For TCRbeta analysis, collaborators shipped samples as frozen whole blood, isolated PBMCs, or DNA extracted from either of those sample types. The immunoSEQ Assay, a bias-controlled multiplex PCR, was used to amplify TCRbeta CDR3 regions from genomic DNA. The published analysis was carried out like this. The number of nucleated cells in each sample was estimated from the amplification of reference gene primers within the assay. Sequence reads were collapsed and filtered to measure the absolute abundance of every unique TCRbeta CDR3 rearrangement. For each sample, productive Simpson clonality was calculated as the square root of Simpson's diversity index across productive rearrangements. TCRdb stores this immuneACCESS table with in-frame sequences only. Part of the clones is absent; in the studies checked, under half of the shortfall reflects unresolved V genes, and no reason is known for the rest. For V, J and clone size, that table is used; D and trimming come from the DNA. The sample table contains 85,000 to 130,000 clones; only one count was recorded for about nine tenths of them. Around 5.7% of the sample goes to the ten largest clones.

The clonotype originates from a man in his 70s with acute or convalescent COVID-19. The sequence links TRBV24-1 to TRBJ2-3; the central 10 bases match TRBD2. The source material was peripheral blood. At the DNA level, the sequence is TGTGCCACCAGTCCCGGGACTAGCGCCCTTAGCACAGATACGCAGTATTTT. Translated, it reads CATSPGTSALSTDTQYF.